Shown below are 32 T cell receptor beta chains from a single sample sequenced in a study of T cell responses to AZD1222 COVID-19 vaccine. Sequencing was performed with immunoSEQ multiplex PCR; in TCRdb, only in-frame clones are kept and a portion is missing. The sample gives some 140,000 clones, roughly 90% of which show up once; roughly 5.2% is in the top ten. Sequencing used peripheral blood, obtained 28 days after the second AZD1222 dose. These receptors were taken from an adult who received the AZD1222 COVID-19 vaccine.

V gene TRBV9 combines with J gene TRBJ1-2; tentative D call: TRBD1 (5 bases). CDR1 and CDR2 from the germline V gene are SGDLS and YYNGEE. This CDR3 has 17 amino acids. V lost 3 bases to trimming and J lost 6 bases, with 24 bases between them. The CDR3 protein is CASSEQVHHQFSDGYTF. CDR3 DNA sequence: TGTGCCAGCAGCGAACAGGTACACCATCAATTTTCTGATGGCTACACCTTC. The full variable domain, rest sourced from reference TRBV9 and TRBJ1-2, is DSGVTQTPKHLITATGQRVTLRCSPRSGDLSVYWYQQSLDQGLQFLIQYYNGEERAKGNILERFSAQQFPDLHSELNLSSLELGDSALYFCASSEQVHHQFSDGYTFGSGTRLTVV.

V gene TRBV7-2 combines with J gene TRBJ2-6, with no clear D. The CDR3 is 15 amino acids. Trimming took 5 bases from V and 3 from J, leaving 11 bases between them. CDR1 and CDR2 from the germline V gene are SGHTA and FQGNSA. The CDR3, as DNA: TGTGCCAGCAGCATAACCGGTGTTGGGGCCAACGTCCTGACTTTC. Its translation is CASSITGVGANVLTF.

The gene calls are TRBV6-1 and TRBJ1-6, with D hard to call. Per the germline V gene, CDR1 is MNHNS and CDR2 is SASEGT. This CDR3 is 14 amino acids long. Trimming pared 6 bases from V and 7 bases from J, leaving 13 bases between. CDR3 in DNA: TGTGCCAGCAGCTATGGACGGAAGAATTCACCCCTCCACTTT. Translating it yields CASSYGRKNSPLHF.

This clone was seen a single time. This chain joins TRBV28 and TRBJ1-1; TRBD1 matches at 7 bases. This CDR3 comprises 14 residues. V gave up 7 bases and J gave up 4 bases; unmatched junction bases: 9. Germline V CDR1 and CDR2: MDHEN, SYDVKM. The CDR3: CASTLIQGSTEAFF. As DNA, the CDR3 is TGTGCCAGCACCCTTATACAGGGGTCCACTGAAGCTTTCTTT.

This clone appeared once. This chain joins TRBV5-1 and TRBJ2-5, with 15 bases matching TRBD2. The CDR3 has 18 amino acids. Per germline, CDR1 SGHRS and CDR2 YFSETQ. The J segment lost 2 bases and the V segment lost 4 bases, leaving 9 bases of the junction unmatched. This chain's CDR3 is CASSTGLAGGSPQETQYF. The DNA for the CDR3 is TGCGCCAGCAGCACGGGACTAGCGGGAGGATCTCCACAAGAGACCCAGTACTTC.

The chain employs TRBV10-1 and TRBJ1-6; TRBD1 matches 7 bases. The CDR3 extends over 13 amino acids. V trimming: 0 bases; J trimming: 10 bases; junction bases outside the gene matches: 0. Germline V gene data show CDR1 as WNHNN and CDR2 as SYGVQD (reference sequence). CDR3 protein: CASSESGGSPLHF. For the CDR3, the DNA is TGCGCCAGCAGTGAGTCAGGGGGCTCACCCCTCCACTTT.

The J gene is TRBJ1-2, the V gene TRBV10-3; 11 nucleotides agree with TRBD1. There are 15 residues in the CDR3. Germline CDR1 is ENHRY and CDR2 is SYGVKD. Germline trimming cut 3 bases from V and 7 bases from J; bases unmatched to any gene: 7. CDR3 protein: CAISDRDRGSPGYTF. CDR3 coding DNA: TGTGCCATCAGTGACCGGGACAGGGGGTCCCCTGGCTACACCTTC.

The rearrangement uses TRBV19 and TRBJ1-5; tentatively, D is TRBD1 (6 bases). V gave up 7 bases and J gave up 0 bases, with 19 bases separating them. Germline V gene sequence: CDR1 LNHDA, CDR2 SQIVND (reference sequence). The CDR3 loop spans 17 amino acids. This CDR3 reads CASTPSAGGISNQPQHF. DNA for the CDR3: TGTGCCAGTACTCCCTCGGCGGGGGGCATTAGCAATCAGCCCCAGCATTTT. The entire variable domain, with the rest obtained from reference TRBV19 and TRBJ1-5, is as follows: DGGITQSPKYLFRKEGQNVTLSCEQNLNHDAMYWYRQDPGQGLRLIYYSQIVNDFQKGDIAEGYSVSREKKESFPLTVTSAQKNPTAFYLCASTPSAGGISNQPQHFGDGTRLSIL.

The V and J genes are TRBV19 and TRBJ2-1, with D hard to call. Trimming took off 7 bases at V and 0 bases at J, with 7 bases between the two ends. The germline CDR1 and CDR2 sequences are LNHDA and SQIVND (reference sequence). This CDR3 comprises 13 residues. The CDR3 DNA sequence: TGTGCCAGTAATGGGGACTCCTACAATGAGCAGTTCTTC. This encodes CASNGDSYNEQFF.

The chain links TRBV2 to TRBJ2-5; 7 bases agree with TRBD2. Germline values: CDR1 SNHLY, CDR2 FYNNEI. CDR3 length equals 16 residues. The J segment lost 2 bases and the V segment lost 5 bases, leaving 11 bases of the junction unmatched. CDR3 DNA: TGTGCCAGCAGTCACCCCACTAGCGTCAGACAAGAGACCCAGTACTTC. Amino acid sequence: CASSHPTSVRQETQYF.

V usage is TRBV3-1 (or the pseudogene TRBV3-2) and J usage is TRBJ2-7, with 8 bases lining up with TRBD2. With V trimmed by 4 bases and J by 3 bases, 5 bases remained unmatched. CDR3 length: 14 amino acids. Germline CDR1 reads LGHDT; CDR2 reads YNNKEL (reference sequence). CDR3 DNA sequence: TGTGCCAGCAGCCCTGCTGGGACTAGCTACGAGCAGTACTTC. Its protein product is CASSPAGTSYEQYF.

The chain is built from TRBV3-1 (or the pseudogene TRBV3-2) and TRBJ2-5, with 15 bases matching TRBD2. Germline trimming cut 4 bases from V and 6 bases from J; bases unmatched to any gene: 3. From germline, CDR1 is LGHDT and CDR2 YNNKEL (reference sequence). The CDR3 has 15 residues. The CDR3 DNA reads TGTGCCAGCAGCCCGGGACTAGCGGGAGGAAAGACCCAGTACTTC. Translation: CASSPGLAGGKTQYF.

The chain links TRBV6-5 to TRBJ1-5, with TRBD1 identical over 8 bases. The CDR3 sequence is 15 residues long. CDR1 and CDR2 from the germline V gene are MNHEY and SVGAGI. Trimming at V came to 6 bases and at J to 3 bases, leaving 7 bases not matched to a gene. The CDR3 sequence is CASRPTGGINQPQHF. CDR3 bases: TGTGCCAGCAGACCTACAGGGGGTATCAATCAGCCCCAGCATTTT.

This chain connects TRBV19 to TRBJ1-1; perhaps TRBD1 as D (5 bases). Trimming shortened V by 10 bases and J by 6 bases, and 12 bases separated the two germline ends. The CDR3 length is 11 residues. Germline CDR1 and CDR2: LNHDA and SQIVND (reference sequence). CDR3 in DNA: TGTGCCACCTCCAGGGTCTCTGAAGCTTTCTTT. It encodes CATSRVSEAFF.

This sequence joins TRBV6-2 or TRBV6-3 and TRBJ2-7; possibly TRBD1 or TRBD2 for D (5 bases each). V was trimmed by 2 bases and J by 5 bases, leaving 13 bases between them. CDR3 length: 14 residues. CDR1 is MNHEY and CDR2 is SVGEGT in the germline V gene. This chain's CDR3 is CASSYGTVGNEQYF. CDR3 nucleotides: TGTGCCAGCAGTTACGGGACGGTTGGCAACGAGCAGTACTTC.

V is TRBV5-1 and J is TRBJ2-3; 8 bases agree with TRBD2. The CDR3 runs to 17 residues. With V trimmed by 0 bases and J by 1 base, 7 bases remained unmatched. Germline values: CDR1 SGHRS, CDR2 YFSETQ. In DNA form, the CDR3 reads TGCGCCAGCAGCTTGGGCCACAATAGCGGGGGCACAGATACGCAGTATTTT. Encoded protein: CASSLGHNSGGTDTQYF.

The genes are TRBV18 and TRBJ2-7, with 9 positions matching TRBD1. Germline CDR1 is KGHSH and CDR2 is LQKENI. The CDR3 length is 15 residues. V was clipped by 4 bases and J by 0 bases; unmatched bases: 4. As DNA, the CDR3 is TGTGCCAGCTCACGCCGGACAGGGGACTCCTACGAGCAGTACTTC. Protein: CASSRRTGDSYEQYF.

CDR3 residues: CASSPNRQGANEKLFF. DNA of the CDR3: TGTGCCAGCTCACCTAACCGACAGGGGGCAAATGAAAAACTGTTTTTT. This rearrangement joins TRBV18 to TRBJ1-4, with 10 bases lining up with TRBD1. The V gene's germline CDR1 is KGHSH and CDR2 LQKENI. Trimming removed 3 bases from V and 5 bases from J; junction bases left unmatched: 6. This CDR3 has 16 amino acids. Together with reference TRBV18 and TRBJ1-4, the CDR3 gives the full variable domain: NAGVMQNPRHLVRRRGQEARLRCSPMKGHSHVYWYRQLPEEGLKFMVYLQKENIIDESGMPKERFSAEFPKEGPSILRIQQVVRGDSAAYFCASSPNRQGANEKLFFGSGTQLSVL.

This chain links TRBV28 with TRBJ1-2; unclear D gene. CDR1 and CDR2 (germline): MDHEN, SYDVKM. CDR3 length: 13 amino acids. Trimming took off 3 bases at V and 1 base at J, with 6 bases between the two ends. As DNA, the CDR3 is TGTGCCAGCAGTTTGGTGGGTAACTATGGCTACACCTTC. Protein: CASSLVGNYGYTF.

The gene calls are TRBV5-6 and TRBJ2-4, with D perhaps given as TRBD1 or TRBD2 (6 bases each). The CDR3 totals 16 residues. The V gene's germline CDR1 is SGHDT and CDR2 YYEEEE. V was clipped by 4 bases and J by 1 base, with 15 bases between them. CDR3 sequence: CASSRVEGGAKNIQYF. CDR3 DNA sequence: TGTGCCAGCAGCAGGGTAGAAGGGGGGGCCAAAAACATTCAGTACTTC.

The gene calls are TRBV6-5 and TRBJ1-2, with D unresolved. Germline loops: CDR1 MNHEY, CDR2 SVGAGI. The CDR3 is 13 residues long. Between the trimmed V and J ends, which lost 7 bases and 2 bases, there was a span of 11 bases. The CDR3, as DNA: TGTGCCAGCACTCCCCCGGGAAACTATGGCTACACCTTC. This translates into CASTPPGNYGYTF.

This clone was detected a few times. The V gene is TRBV29-1, the J gene TRBJ1-4; TRBD1 aligns across 7 bases. Per germline, CDR1 SQVTM and CDR2 ANQGSEA. This CDR3 comprises 14 residues. V lost 7 bases and J lost 6; bases outside the gene matches: 11. DNA for the CDR3: TGCAGCGCGCGCCTATCAGGGGGGGATGAAAAACTGTTTTTT. Translating it yields CSARLSGGDEKLFF.

The chain couples TRBV4-3 to TRBJ1-6; maybe TRBD1 (5 bases). The length of the CDR3 is 16 residues. The V gene's germline CDR1 is LGHNA and CDR2 YSLEER. Trimming pared 0 bases from V and 13 bases from J, leaving 19 bases between. The CDR3 here is CASSQDGSPGTPPLHF. For the CDR3, the DNA is TGCGCCAGCAGCCAAGATGGGTCTCCAGGGACCCCTCCCCTCCACTTT.

The chain is built from TRBV7-3 and TRBJ1-1, with 9 bases identical to TRBD1. V gave up 4 bases and J gave up 0 bases; unmatched junction bases: 6. The CDR3 loop spans 16 amino acids. Germline assignment: CDR1 SGHTA and CDR2 FQGTGA. The chain's CDR3 is CASSYTGGAMNTEAFF. CDR3 bases: TGTGCCAGCAGCTACACAGGGGGCGCAATGAACACTGAAGCTTTCTTT.

In its sample, this clone was seen once. The junction and the germline gene differ at one end; a read error may be behind it. The V gene is TRBV4-1, the J gene TRBJ1-2; 9 bases align to TRBD1. This CDR3 contains 15 residues. The germline V gene has CDR1 MGHRA and CDR2 YSYEKL. The CDR3: CPSSPQGAGTYGYTF. CDR3 in DNA: TGCCCCAGCAGCCCACAGGGGGCTGGGACGTATGGCTACACCTTC.

Concerning this clone itself: A read error may produce the germline difference seen at one junction end. The rearrangement uses TRBV19 and TRBJ1-4; 8 bases match TRBD1. This CDR3 has 14 residues. Germline V CDR1 and CDR2: LNHDA, SQIVND (reference sequence). The CDR3: CASSIGTGPERLFF. The CDR3 DNA follows: TGTGCCAGTAGTATAGGGACAGGGCCGGAAAGACTGTTTTTT. The full variable domain, rest sourced from reference TRBV19 and TRBJ1-4, is DGGITQSPKYLFRKEGQNVTLSCEQNLNHDAMYWYRQDPGQGLRLIYYSQIVNDFQKGDIAEGYSVSREKKESFPLTVTSAQKNPTAFYLCASSIGTGPERLFFGSGTQLSVL.

The V call is TRBV5-1, the J call TRBJ1-6; no definite D call. The CDR3 runs 15 residues. Trimming removed 2 bases at V and 7 bases at J, with 13 bases between. Germline V gene lookup returns CDR1 SGHRS and CDR2 YFSETQ. CDR3 DNA sequence: TGCGCCAGCAGCTTTCAGGTATCGGAAAATTCACCCCTCCACTTT. This gives the protein CASSFQVSENSPLHF.

The chain employs TRBV5-6 and TRBJ2-1, with 7 bases fitting TRBD2. V shed 0 bases and J 10 bases; nucleotides not matched to a gene: 10. Per the germline V gene, CDR1 is SGHDT and CDR2 is YYEEEE. The CDR3 has 15 amino acids. The CDR3 is CASSLVGLSREEQFF. The CDR3 nucleotides are TGTGCCAGCAGCTTGGTGGGACTATCCAGAGAGGAGCAGTTCTTC.

The CDR3 DNA is TGTGCCAGTAGGGACAATGGGGCAAATAATGAGCAGTTCTTC. Translated, it gives CASRDNGANNEQFF. The V and J genes are TRBV19 and TRBJ2-1, with D perhaps TRBD1 (5 bases). Per the germline V gene, CDR1 is LNHDA and CDR2 is SQIVND (reference sequence). This CDR3 contains 14 residues. The V end lost 6 bases, the J end lost 7 bases, and 16 bases lay between the germline ends.

The rearrangement links TRBV21-1 to TRBJ1-1. TRBV21-1 is reported as a pseudogene. The CDR3 contains 16 residues. CDR3 sequence (DNA): TGTGCCAGCAGCCTTCGGGACCGAATGATGAACACTGAAGCTTTCTTT. It codes for CASSLRDRMMNTEAFF.

The chain combines TRBV14 with TRBJ2-3; possible D gene TRBD2, 5 bases. The length of the CDR3 is 14 residues. Germline assignment: CDR1 SGHDN and CDR2 FVKESK. The ends were cut back, 3 bases at V and 2 bases at J, with 9 bases in the middle. The CDR3 reads CASSHIRDTDTQYF. CDR3 DNA sequence: TGTGCCAGCAGCCACATTCGGGACACAGATACGCAGTATTTT. Using reference TRBV14 and TRBJ2-3 for the parts outside the CDR3, the full variable domain is EAGVTQFPSHSVIEKGQTVTLRCDPISGHDNLYWYRRVMGKEIKFLLHFVKESKQDESGMPNNRFLAERTGGTYSTLKVQPAELEDSGVYFCASSHIRDTDTQYFGPGTRLTVL.

In this sample, this clone turned up once. The chain employs TRBV6-2 or TRBV6-3 and TRBJ1-5, with 9 bases that match TRBD1. Trimming at V came to 5 bases and at J to 4 bases, leaving 6 bases not matched to a gene. From germline, CDR1 is MNHEY and CDR2 SVGEGT. CDR3 length: 15 amino acids. The CDR3, as DNA: TGTGCCAGCAGTGACCCGGGACAGGGTAATCAGCCCCAGCATTTT. Translation gives CASSDPGQGNQPQHF.